Sequencing of this TCR beta chain was carried out in a study of blood T cells in healthy people across ages. PCR was performed a second time for about 7 to 11 cycles using a sample-barcoded 5' primer and a J-beta primer mix. MiXCR, run by TCRdb on the 5' RACE reads, gives a single entry per CDR3 protein. The sample holds about a million distinct CDR3 sequences, more than 30% seen once. This clonotype has a handful of counts. A minimum of 5.5 micrograms of total RNA was extracted per sample. Sequencing was done on a sample of blood. This receptor was identified in a man aged 18 to 29 in good health.

This CDR3 is CASSKEGRGIDYEQYF. The DNA for the CDR3 is TGCGCCAGCAGCAAGGAGGGGAGAGGGATTGATTACGAGCAGTACTTC. V is TRBV5-1 and J is TRBJ2-7, with D possibly being TRBD2 (6 bases). CDR1 is SGHRS and CDR2 is YFSETQ in the germline V gene. CDR3 length: 16 amino acids. V was cut by 4 bases and J by 4 bases, with 21 bases left in between.